This record concerns one TCR beta chain sequence. Its cognate antigen is unknown. Among CD8+ T cells, naive ones were CD45RO-CCR7+CD27+CD95-. Via 5' RACE with UMI labels, TRB cDNA libraries were prepared. One entry per CDR3 protein, without DNA, is what TCRdb gives after re-calling the 5' RACE reads. The specimen's table records 46,000 or so distinct CDR3 sequences. This sample was taken from a study of CXCR3-negative and CXCR3-positive naive CD8 T cells. Study-wide points: Both naive subsets showed comparably high diversity, and memory CD8+ cells showed much lower diversity. CXCR3-positive naive cells had TRB CDR3s that were more hydrophobic than CXCR3-negative naive cells had.

This CDR3 region has 13 residues. The germline gives CDR1 MDHEN, CDR2 SYDVKM. This clonotype was sampled from a human donor in good health. Some clones in this sample may be carry-over from other donors' samples. Sequencing was done on a sample of naive CXCR3- CD8+ T cells from blood. Subset defined: CD45RO-CCR7+CD27+CD95- naive CD8+ T cells lacking CXCR3 (TNR3-). J is TRBJ2-1 and V is TRBV28; the D call of TRBD1 rests on TCRdb alone, since no DNA is present to check it. The CDR3: CASSFYRGSEQFF.